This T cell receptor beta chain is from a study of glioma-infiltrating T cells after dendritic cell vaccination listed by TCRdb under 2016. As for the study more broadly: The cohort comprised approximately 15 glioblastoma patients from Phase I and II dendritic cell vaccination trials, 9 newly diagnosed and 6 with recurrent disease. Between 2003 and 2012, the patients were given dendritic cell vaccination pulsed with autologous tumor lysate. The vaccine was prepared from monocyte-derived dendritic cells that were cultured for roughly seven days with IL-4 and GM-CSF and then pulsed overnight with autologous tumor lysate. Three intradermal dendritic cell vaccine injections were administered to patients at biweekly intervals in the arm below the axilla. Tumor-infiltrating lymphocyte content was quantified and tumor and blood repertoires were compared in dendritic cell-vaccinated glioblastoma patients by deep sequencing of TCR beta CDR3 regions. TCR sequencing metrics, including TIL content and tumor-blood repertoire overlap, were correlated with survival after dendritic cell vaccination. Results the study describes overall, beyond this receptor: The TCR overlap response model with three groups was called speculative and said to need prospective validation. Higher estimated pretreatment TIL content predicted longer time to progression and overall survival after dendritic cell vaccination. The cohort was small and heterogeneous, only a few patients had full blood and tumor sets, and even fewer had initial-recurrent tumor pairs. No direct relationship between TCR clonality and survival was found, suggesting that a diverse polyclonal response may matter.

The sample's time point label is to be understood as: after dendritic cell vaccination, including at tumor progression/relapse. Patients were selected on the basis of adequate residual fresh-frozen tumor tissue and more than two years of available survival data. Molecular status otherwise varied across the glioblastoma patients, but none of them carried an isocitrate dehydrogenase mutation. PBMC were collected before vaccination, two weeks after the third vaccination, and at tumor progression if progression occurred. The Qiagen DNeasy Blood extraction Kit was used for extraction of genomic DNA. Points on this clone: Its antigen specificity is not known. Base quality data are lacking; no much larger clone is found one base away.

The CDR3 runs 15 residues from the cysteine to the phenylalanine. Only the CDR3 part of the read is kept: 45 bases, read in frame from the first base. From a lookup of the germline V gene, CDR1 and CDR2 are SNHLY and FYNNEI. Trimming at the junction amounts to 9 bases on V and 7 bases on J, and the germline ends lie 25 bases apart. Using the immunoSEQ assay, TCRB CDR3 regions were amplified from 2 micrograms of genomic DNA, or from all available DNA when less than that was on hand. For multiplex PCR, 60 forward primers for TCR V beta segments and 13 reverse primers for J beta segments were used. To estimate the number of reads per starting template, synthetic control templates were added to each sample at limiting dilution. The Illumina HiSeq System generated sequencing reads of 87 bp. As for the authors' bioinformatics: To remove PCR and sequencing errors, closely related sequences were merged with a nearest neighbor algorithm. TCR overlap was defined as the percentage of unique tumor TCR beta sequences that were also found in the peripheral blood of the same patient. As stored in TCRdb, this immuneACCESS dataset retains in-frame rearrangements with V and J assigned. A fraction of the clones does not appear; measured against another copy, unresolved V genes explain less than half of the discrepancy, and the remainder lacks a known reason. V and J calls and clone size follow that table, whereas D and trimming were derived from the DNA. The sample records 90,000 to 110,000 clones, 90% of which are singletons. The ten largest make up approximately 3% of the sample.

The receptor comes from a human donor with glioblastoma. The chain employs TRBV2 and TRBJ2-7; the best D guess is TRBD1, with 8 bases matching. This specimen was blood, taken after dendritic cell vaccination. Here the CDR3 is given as CARGGGDRSVGEQYF. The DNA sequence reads TGTGCCAGAGGAGGGGGGGACAGGTCGGTTGGGGAGCAGTACTTC.